A single sample is the source of the 6 T cell receptor beta chains below, sequenced in a study of regulatory T cells in long-lasting Graves disease. Libraries of TCR beta came from iRepertoire HTBI primers plus Arm-PCR of CDR3 regions. Using its own MiXCR run on the multiplex PCR reads, TCRdb lists one record per CDR3 protein. This sample has about 560,000 distinct CDR3 sequences, with 15% to 20% found just once. The sample's time point: newly diagnosed GD, antithyroid drugs for less than 3 months. RNA extracted from PBMCs served as the sequencing template. These same records also appear under a second study, on T cells in Graves' hyperthyroidism and ophthalmopathy.

This material consisted of peripheral blood mononuclear cells (PBMCs), taken at new diagnosis, from a patient treated with antithyroid drugs. The origin of the receptors is a man between 18 and 29 years old with Graves disease.

This clonotype was observed a few times. The chain employs TRBV20-1 and TRBJ1-3, with 11 positions matching TRBD1. V lost 1 base, J lost 4 bases, and 9 bases stayed unmatched. The CDR3 contains 17 residues. Per germline, CDR1 DFQATT and CDR2 SNEGSKA (reference sequence). The CDR3, as DNA: TGCAGTGCTAGAGCCCGGGACAGGGGGACGTTCGGAAACACCATATATTTT. As protein: CSARARDRGTFGNTIYF.

The V gene is TRBV14, the J gene TRBJ2-1; a possible D gene is TRBD1 (5 bases). CDR1 SGHDN and CDR2 FVKESK come from the germline V gene. Trimming took 0 bases from V and 8 from J, leaving 14 bases between them. The CDR3 has 15 residues. The CDR3 reads CASSQDMDKPHEQFF. CDR3 coding DNA: TGTGCCAGCAGCCAAGATATGGACAAGCCTCATGAGCAGTTCTTC.

This clonotype was picked up a small number of times. This sequence joins TRBV24-1 and TRBJ2-1; 11 bases line up with TRBD1. V trimming: 3 bases; J trimming: 8 bases; junction bases outside the gene matches: 2. There are 14 residues in the CDR3. Germline V gene sequence: CDR1 KGHDR, CDR2 SFDVKD. This CDR3 is CATSDRTGGDEQFF. The CDR3 region has the DNA TGTGCCACCAGTGATAGGACAGGGGGCGATGAGCAGTTCTTC.

The rearrangement links TRBV27 to TRBJ1-5, with 8 bases fitting TRBD1. The germline V gene encodes CDR1 MNHEY and CDR2 SMNVEV (reference sequence). Unmatched junction bases numbered 9, after V lost 6 bases and J lost 5 bases. CDR3 length: 15 residues. The CDR3 DNA sequence: TGTGCCAGCAGAGGGTATGACAGGGGTTATCAGCCCCAGCATTTT. This encodes CASRGYDRGYQPQHF.

This clonotype has just a few counts. The chain couples TRBV30 to TRBJ2-1, with 7 positions matching TRBD1. Trimming took 3 bases from V and 9 from J; bases not matched to a gene: 8. The CDR3 extends over 13 amino acids. Germline V lookup: CDR1 GTSNPN, CDR2 SVGIG (reference sequence). Here the CDR3 DNA reads TGTGCCTGGAGGGGGCAGGGGGATGGTGAGCAGTTCTTC. It translates to CAWRGQGDGEQFF. Complete variable domain (other parts from reference TRBV30 and TRBJ2-1): SQTIHQWPATLVQPVGSPLSLECTVEGTSNPNLYWYRQAAGRGLQLLFYSVGIGQISSEVPQNLSASRPQDRQFILSSKKLLLSDSGFYLCAWRGQGDGEQFFGPGTRLTVL.

This clonotype has ten or more counts. The chain couples TRBV7-2 to TRBJ2-7; 9 bases fit TRBD2. This CDR3 has 14 residues. Germline V gene lookup returns CDR1 SGHTA and CDR2 FQGNSA. The V gene end was trimmed by 1 base and the J gene end by 3 bases; junction bases not matched to a gene: 1. CDR3: CASSLVAGDYEQYF. The CDR3 DNA reads TGTGCCAGCAGCTTAGTAGCGGGAGACTACGAGCAGTACTTC.